The clone carrying this TCR beta chain came up many times. As yet, its antigen is unknown. The entry originates in a study of HIV-infected patients and healthy controls. The study's findings and limits: During therapy, HIV-associated CDR3s fell significantly in frequency, while CMV-associated CDR3s did not change significantly.

cDNA was made from around 0.5 ug RNA using alpha and beta constant primers. Separate chain-specific third strand synthesis with multiplexing indices produced the alpha and beta libraries. TCRdb fed the 5' RACE reads into MiXCR, producing one record per CDR3 protein. The sample has about 16,000 distinct CDR3 sequences, more than 8% seen once. The CDR3 spans 17 residues. The V and J ends lost 8 bases and 6 bases respectively, with 27 bases between them. No cell fractionation was done, so the repertoire covers all unsorted peripheral blood T cells. As controls, about ten uninfected healthy donors gave samples, and four gave a couple of samples 2 to 3 months apart.

V and J are TRBV12-3 or TRBV12-4 and TRBJ2-3; a weak D match, TRBD2 (7 bases). The sample taken for sequencing was blood. The TCR sequence derives from an adult in good health. CDR3 coding DNA: TGTGCCAGCTCTGGCCTAGCGGTTCTCAAGGGGGGGGATACGCAGTATTTT. Its translation is CASSGLAVLKGGDTQYF.